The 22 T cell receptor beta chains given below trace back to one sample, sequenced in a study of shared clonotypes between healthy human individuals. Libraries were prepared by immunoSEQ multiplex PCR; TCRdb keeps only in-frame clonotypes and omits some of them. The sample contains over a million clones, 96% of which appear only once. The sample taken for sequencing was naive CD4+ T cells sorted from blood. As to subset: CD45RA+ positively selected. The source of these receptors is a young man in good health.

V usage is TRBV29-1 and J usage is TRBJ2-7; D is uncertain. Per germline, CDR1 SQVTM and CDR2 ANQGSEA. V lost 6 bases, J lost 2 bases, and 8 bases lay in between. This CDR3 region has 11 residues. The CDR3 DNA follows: TGCAGCGTGGTCGGAACCTACGAGCAGTACTTC. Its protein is CSVVGTYEQYF.

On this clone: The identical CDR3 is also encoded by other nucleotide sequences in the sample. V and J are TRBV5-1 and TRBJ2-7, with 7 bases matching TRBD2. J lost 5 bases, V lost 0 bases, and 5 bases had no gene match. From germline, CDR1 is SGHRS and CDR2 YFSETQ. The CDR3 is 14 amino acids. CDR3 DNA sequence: TGCGCCAGCAGCTTGGTTGCGGGAGCCGACGAGCAGTACTTC. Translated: CASSLVAGADEQYF.

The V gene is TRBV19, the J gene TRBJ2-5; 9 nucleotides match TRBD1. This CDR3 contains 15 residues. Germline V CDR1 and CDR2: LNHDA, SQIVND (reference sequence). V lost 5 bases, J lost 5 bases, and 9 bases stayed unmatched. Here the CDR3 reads CASSVPGQGFETQYF. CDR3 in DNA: TGTGCCAGTAGTGTTCCGGGACAGGGTTTTGAGACCCAGTACTTC.

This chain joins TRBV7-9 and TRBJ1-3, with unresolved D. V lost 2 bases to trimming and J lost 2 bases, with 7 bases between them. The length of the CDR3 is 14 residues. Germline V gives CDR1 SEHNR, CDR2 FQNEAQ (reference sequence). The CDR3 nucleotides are TGTGCCAGCAGCTTACGCAGAACTGGAAACACCATATATTTT. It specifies CASSLRRTGNTIYF.

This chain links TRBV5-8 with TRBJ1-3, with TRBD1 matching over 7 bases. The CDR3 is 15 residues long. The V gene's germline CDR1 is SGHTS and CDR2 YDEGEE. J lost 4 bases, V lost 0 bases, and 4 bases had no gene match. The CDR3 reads CASSLVAGGGNTIYF. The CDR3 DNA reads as TGTGCCAGCAGCTTGGTGGCAGGGGGAGGAAACACCATATATTTT.

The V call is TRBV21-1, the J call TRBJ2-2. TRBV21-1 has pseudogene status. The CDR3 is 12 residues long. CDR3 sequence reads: CATALYTGELFF. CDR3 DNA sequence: TGTGCCACCGCCCTCTACACCGGGGAGCTGTTTTTT.

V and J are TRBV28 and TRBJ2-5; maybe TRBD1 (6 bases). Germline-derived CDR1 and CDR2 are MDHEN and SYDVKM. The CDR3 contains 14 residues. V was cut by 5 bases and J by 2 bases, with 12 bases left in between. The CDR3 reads CASSRPGAQETQYF. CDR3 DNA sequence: TGTGCCAGCAGTCGACCAGGGGCTCAAGAGACCCAGTACTTC.

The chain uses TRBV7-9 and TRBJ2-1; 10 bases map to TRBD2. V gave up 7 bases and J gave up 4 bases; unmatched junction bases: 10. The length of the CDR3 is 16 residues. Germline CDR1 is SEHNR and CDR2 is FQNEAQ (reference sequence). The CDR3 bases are TGTGCCAGCATCCAAATAGCGGGAGGAGGATACAATGAGCAGTTCTTC. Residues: CASIQIAGGGYNEQFF.

CDR3 protein: CASSLSGLLAGRYEQYF. CDR3 bases: TGTGCCAGCAGTTTATCTGGGTTACTAGCGGGAAGGTACGAGCAGTACTTC. V and J are TRBV27 and TRBJ2-7; TRBD2 matches 10 bases. Germline V CDR1 and CDR2: MNHEY, SMNVEV (reference sequence). V trimming: 0 bases; J trimming: 4 bases; junction bases outside the gene matches: 9. This CDR3 region has 17 residues.

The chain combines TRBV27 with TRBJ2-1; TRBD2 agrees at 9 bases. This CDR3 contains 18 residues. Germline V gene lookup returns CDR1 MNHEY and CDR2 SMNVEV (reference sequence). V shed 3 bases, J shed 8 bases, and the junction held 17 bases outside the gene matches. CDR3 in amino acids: CASSFYPLRTSVSDEQFF. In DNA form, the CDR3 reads TGTGCCAGCAGTTTTTATCCCCTCCGGACTAGCGTTAGTGATGAGCAGTTCTTC.

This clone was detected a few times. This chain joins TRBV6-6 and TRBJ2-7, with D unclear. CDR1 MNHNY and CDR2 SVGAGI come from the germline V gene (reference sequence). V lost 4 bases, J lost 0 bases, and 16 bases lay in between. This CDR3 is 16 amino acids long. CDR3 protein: CASSFRRSLISYEQYF. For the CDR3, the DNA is TGTGCCAGCAGTTTCCGACGGTCCTTGATCTCCTACGAGCAGTACTTC.

The CDR3 nucleotides read TGTGCCAGCAGTTTATACTCGAAGGACAGGGGGCACCCTAATCAGCCCCAGCATTTT. Translation gives CASSLYSKDRGHPNQPQHF. V and J are TRBV28 and TRBJ1-5; 11 bases line up with TRBD1. V was pared by 1 base and J by 4 bases, with 12 bases of the junction left unmatched. The germline V gene encodes CDR1 MDHEN and CDR2 SYDVKM. The CDR3 loop spans 19 amino acids. Drawing the rest from reference TRBV28 and TRBJ1-5, the complete variable domain is DVKVTQSSRYLVKRTGEKVFLECVQDMDHENMFWYRQDPGLGLRLIYFSYDVKMKEKGDIPEGYSVSREKKERFSLILESASTNQTSMYLCASSLYSKDRGHPNQPQHFGDGTRLSIL.

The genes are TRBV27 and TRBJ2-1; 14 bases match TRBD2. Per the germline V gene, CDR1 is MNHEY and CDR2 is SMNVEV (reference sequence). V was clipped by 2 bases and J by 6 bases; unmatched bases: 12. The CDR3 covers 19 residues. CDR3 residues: CASSLIRGLAGVAGNEQFF. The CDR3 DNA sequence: TGTGCCAGCAGTTTAATTAGGGGACTAGCGGGAGTAGCGGGCAATGAGCAGTTCTTC.

The CDR3 protein is CASSAHLGGVGNTIYF. The CDR3 nucleotides read TGTGCCAGCAGCGCCCACTTGGGGGGGGTAGGAAACACCATATATTTT. The chain has TRBV7-6 and TRBJ1-3; TRBD1 is a possible D gene (5 bases). The CDR3 runs 16 residues. V was trimmed by 5 bases and J by 4 bases, leaving 18 bases between them. Germline CDR1 is SGHVS and CDR2 is FNYEAQ.

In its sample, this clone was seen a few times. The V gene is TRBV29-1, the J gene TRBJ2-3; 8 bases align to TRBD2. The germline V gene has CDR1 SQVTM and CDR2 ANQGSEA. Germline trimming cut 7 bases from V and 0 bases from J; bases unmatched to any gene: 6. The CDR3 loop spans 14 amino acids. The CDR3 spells CSAGLAASTDTQYF. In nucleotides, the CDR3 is TGCAGCGCCGGACTAGCAGCTAGCACAGATACGCAGTATTTT.

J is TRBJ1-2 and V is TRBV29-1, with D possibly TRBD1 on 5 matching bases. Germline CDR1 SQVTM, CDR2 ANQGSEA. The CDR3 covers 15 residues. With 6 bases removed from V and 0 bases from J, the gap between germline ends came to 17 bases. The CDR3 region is CSVPRGATANYGYTF. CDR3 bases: TGCAGCGTCCCTCGAGGGGCAACAGCTAACTATGGCTACACCTTC.

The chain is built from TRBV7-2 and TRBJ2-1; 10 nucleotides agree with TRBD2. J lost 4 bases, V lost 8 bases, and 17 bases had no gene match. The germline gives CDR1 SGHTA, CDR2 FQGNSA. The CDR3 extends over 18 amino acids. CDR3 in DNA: TGTGCCAGCCCCCGTGGACTAGCGGCCTTTTCCGGTTACAATGAGCAGTTCTTC. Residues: CASPRGLAAFSGYNEQFF.

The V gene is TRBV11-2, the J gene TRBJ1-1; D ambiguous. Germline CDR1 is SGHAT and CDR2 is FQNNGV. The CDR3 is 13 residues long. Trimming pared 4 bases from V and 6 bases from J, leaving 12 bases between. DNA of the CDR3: TGTGCCAGCAGCTCCTACAATGGCCCTGAAGCTTTCTTT. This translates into CASSSYNGPEAFF.

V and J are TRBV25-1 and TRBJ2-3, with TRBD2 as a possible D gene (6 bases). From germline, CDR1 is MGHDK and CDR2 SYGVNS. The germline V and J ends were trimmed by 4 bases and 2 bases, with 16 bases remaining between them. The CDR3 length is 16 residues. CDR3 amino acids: CASSGGLSRDTDTQYF. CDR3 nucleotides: TGTGCCAGCAGTGGAGGACTATCAAGGGACACAGATACGCAGTATTTT.

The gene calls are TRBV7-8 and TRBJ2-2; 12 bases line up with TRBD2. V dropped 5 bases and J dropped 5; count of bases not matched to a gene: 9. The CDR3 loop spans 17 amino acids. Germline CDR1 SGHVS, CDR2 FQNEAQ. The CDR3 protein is CASSPQLAGGTTGELFF. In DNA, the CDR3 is TGTGCCAGCAGCCCCCAACTAGCGGGAGGAACTACCGGGGAGCTGTTTTTT. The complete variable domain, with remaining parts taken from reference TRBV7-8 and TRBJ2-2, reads GAGVSQSPRYKVAKRGQDVALRCDPISGHVSLFWYQQALGQGPEFLTYFQNEAQLDKSGLPSDRFFAERPEGSVSTLKIQRTQQEDSAVYLCASSPQLAGGTTGELFFGEGSRLTVL.

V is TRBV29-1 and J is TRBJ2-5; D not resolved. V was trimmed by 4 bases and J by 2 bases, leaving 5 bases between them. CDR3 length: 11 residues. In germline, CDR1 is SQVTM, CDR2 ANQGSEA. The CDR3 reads CSVGDQETQYF. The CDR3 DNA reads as TGCAGCGTTGGGGATCAAGAGACCCAGTACTTC.

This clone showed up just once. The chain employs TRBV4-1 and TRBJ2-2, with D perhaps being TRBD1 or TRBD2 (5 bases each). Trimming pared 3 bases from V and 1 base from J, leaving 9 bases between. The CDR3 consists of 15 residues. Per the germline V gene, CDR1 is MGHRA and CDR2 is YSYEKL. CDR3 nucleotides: TGCGCCAGCAGCCAGGGGGTGGGGAACACCGGGGAGCTGTTTTTT. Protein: CASSQGVGNTGELFF.